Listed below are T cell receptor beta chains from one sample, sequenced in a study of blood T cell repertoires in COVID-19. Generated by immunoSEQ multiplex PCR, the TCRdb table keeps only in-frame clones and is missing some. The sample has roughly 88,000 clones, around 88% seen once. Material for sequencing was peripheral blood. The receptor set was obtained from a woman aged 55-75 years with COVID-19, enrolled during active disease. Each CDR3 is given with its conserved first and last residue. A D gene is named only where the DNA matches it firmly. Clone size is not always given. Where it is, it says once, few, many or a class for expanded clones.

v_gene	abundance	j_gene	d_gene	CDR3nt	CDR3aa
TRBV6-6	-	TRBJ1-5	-	TGTGCCAGCAGTACCGGGACACCTAGCAATCAGCCCCAGCATTTT	CASSTGTPSNQPQHF
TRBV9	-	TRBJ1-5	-	TGTGCCAGCAGCGTAGAAGGGGTAGGTGCCGGCAATCAGCCCCAGCATTTT	CASSVEGVGAGNQPQHF
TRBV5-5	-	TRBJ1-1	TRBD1	TGTGCCAGCAGCCAACTGACAGGGGGCGACACTGAAGCTTTCTTT	CASSQLTGGDTEAFF
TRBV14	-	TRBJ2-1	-	TGTGCCAGCAGCCAGGGAGAGTACAATGAGCAGTTCTTC	CASSQGEYNEQFF
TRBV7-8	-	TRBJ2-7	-	TGTGCCAGCAGCTTAGAGGCGACAGGCCCCTACGAGCAGTACTTC	CASSLEATGPYEQYF
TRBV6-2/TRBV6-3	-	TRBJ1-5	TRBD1	TGTGCCAGCAGTGACGGGACAGGGGGCAAAGAGCCCCAGCATTTT	CASSDGTGGKEPQHF
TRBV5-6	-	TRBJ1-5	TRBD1	TGTGCCAGCAGCGGTGGCAGGGGGCAGGGGCCCCAGCATTTT	CASSGGRGQGPQHF
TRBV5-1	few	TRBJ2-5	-	TGCGCCAGCAGCCCCGGGGTAGGGTTGTACTTC	CASSPGVGLYF
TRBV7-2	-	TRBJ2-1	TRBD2	TGTGCCAGCAGCTTTAGCGGGGGGGTCAATGAGCAGTTCTTC	CASSFSGGVNEQFF
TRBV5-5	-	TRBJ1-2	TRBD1	TGTGCCAGCACCGAGACAGGGCGCTATGGCTACACCTTC	CASTETGRYGYTF
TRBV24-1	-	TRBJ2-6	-	TGTGCCACCACCCCCGGGGGTTCTGGGGCCAACGTCCTGACTTTC	CATTPGGSGANVLTF